The 29 T cell receptor beta chains below all came from one sample that was sequenced in a study of T cells in Graves' hyperthyroidism and ophthalmopathy. TCR beta CDR3 regions were amplified from RNA. Initially, a first-round RT-PCR of the TCR CDR3 employed the HTBI primer set. In TCRdb, the multiplex PCR reads were re-called with MiXCR into one record per CDR3 protein. The table lists around 540,000 distinct CDR3 sequences, around 46% of them singletons. Material: peripheral blood or thyroid tissue (not recorded which). These receptors came from a woman between 18 and 30 years old with Graves' hyperthyroidism.

The sample holds many counts of this clonotype. The rearrangement joins TRBV2 to TRBJ2-5; TRBD2 might be the D (6 bases). The germline gives CDR1 SNHLY, CDR2 FYNNEI. The CDR3 contains 15 residues. V shed 7 bases and J shed 3 bases, with 18 bases lying between them. CDR3 loop: CASNAGPHYEETQYF. The CDR3 DNA reads as TGTGCCAGCAATGCGGGGCCTCACTACGAAGAGACCCAGTACTTC.

This clonotype was seen repeatedly, ten times or more. The chain couples TRBV7-9 to TRBJ1-1; tentatively, D is TRBD1 (6 bases). The CDR3 has 15 amino acids. Trimming took 3 bases from V and 0 from J, leaving 11 bases between them. Germline values: CDR1 SEHNR, CDR2 FQNEAQ (reference sequence). As DNA, the CDR3 is TGTGCCAGCAGCTTCCTACAGGGATTGAACACTGAAGCTTTCTTT. Amino acid sequence: CASSFLQGLNTEAFF. The full variable domain, rest sourced from reference TRBV7-9 and TRBJ1-1, is DTGVSQNPRHKITKRGQNVTFRCDPISEHNRLYWYRQTLGQGPEFLTYFQNEAQLEKSRLLSDRFSAERPKGSFSTLEIQRTEQGDSAMYLCASSFLQGLNTEAFFGQGTRLTVV.

This clonotype was recorded at least ten times. J is TRBJ1-6 and V is TRBV9; TRBD1 matches at 8 bases. The V gene's germline CDR1 is SGDLS and CDR2 YYNGEE. The CDR3 covers 14 residues. V trimming: 4 bases; J trimming: 8 bases; junction bases outside the gene matches: 5. As DNA, the CDR3 is TGTGCCAGCAGCCGACAGGGGTGGGATTCACCCCTCCACTTT. This translates into CASSRQGWDSPLHF. The full variable domain, in which reference TRBV9 and TRBJ1-6 provide the parts outside the CDR3, is DSGVTQTPKHLITATGQRVTLRCSPRSGDLSVYWYQQSLDQGLQFLIQYYNGEERAKGNILERFSAQQFPDLHSELNLSSLELGDSALYFCASSRQGWDSPLHFGNGTRLTVT.

The chain combines TRBV7-3 with TRBJ1-1, with 9 bases matching TRBD1. J lost 1 base, V lost 5 bases, and 5 bases had no gene match. Germline CDR1 reads SGHTA; CDR2 reads FQGTGA. There are 15 residues in the CDR3. In nucleotides, the CDR3 is TGTGCCAGCAGCCCCTGGACAGGGGAGAACACTGAAGCTTTCTTT. As protein: CASSPWTGENTEAFF.

Comment on this clonotype: The junction departs from germline at one end; a sequencing error may be responsible. The rearrangement links TRBV7-8 to TRBJ1-5, with 10 positions matching TRBD1. Germline lookup yields CDR1 SGHVS and CDR2 FQNEAQ. CDR3 length equals 17 residues. CDR3 DNA: TGTGCCAGTAGCTCGGGACAGGGGCGTGATAGCAATCAGCCCCAGCATTTT. Its translation: CASSSGQGRDSNQPQHF.

In this sample, this clonotype turned up many times. The rearrangement uses TRBV10-3 and TRBJ2-7, with D uncertain. Trimming cost V 6 bases and J 0 bases, with 9 bases left between them. In germline, CDR1 is ENHRY, CDR2 SYGVKD. The CDR3 is 13 residues long. The CDR3 DNA follows: TGTGCCATCAGACCGCCGGGCTCCTACGAGCAGTACTTC. Encoded protein: CAIRPPGSYEQYF.

This clonotype showed up just a few times. The chain joins TRBV7-8 to TRBJ2-5; D is possibly TRBD2 (6 bases). V was clipped by 4 bases and J by 1 base, with 19 bases between them. CDR1 SGHVS and CDR2 FQNEAQ come from the germline V gene. CDR3 size: 17 residues. CDR3 DNA sequence: TGTGCCAGCAGCTCACCCCGGCAGGGAGGAGGCCAAGAGACCCAGTACTTC. This encodes CASSSPRQGGGQETQYF.

This clonotype has a count of ten or more. The CDR3 sequence: CASAYGGGTEAFF. The CDR3, as DNA: TGTGCCAGCGCCTACGGGGGCGGCACTGAAGCTTTCTTT. The rearrangement links TRBV7-9 to TRBJ1-1; tentatively, D is TRBD1 (6 bases). Trimming took 8 bases from V and 4 from J, leaving 14 bases between them. This CDR3 contains 13 residues. From germline, CDR1 is SEHNR and CDR2 FQNEAQ (reference sequence). The whole variable domain, filled in from reference TRBV7-9 and TRBJ1-1, reads DTGVSQNPRHKITKRGQNVTFRCDPISEHNRLYWYRQTLGQGPEFLTYFQNEAQLEKSRLLSDRFSAERPKGSFSTLEIQRTEQGDSAMYLCASAYGGGTEAFFGQGTRLTVV.

A few counts support this clonotype. V and J are TRBV29-1 and TRBJ1-5, with TRBD1 matching 11 bases. This CDR3 has 14 residues. Trimming at V came to 3 bases and at J to 7 bases, leaving 5 bases not matched to a gene. The germline V gene has CDR1 SQVTM and CDR2 ANQGSEA. The CDR3 spells CSVDGGQGGQPQHF. As DNA, the CDR3 is TGCAGCGTTGATGGGGGACAGGGGGGGCAGCCCCAGCATTTT.

A few counts support this clonotype. V and J are TRBV7-9 and TRBJ1-1; 10 bases fit TRBD1. The germline V gene encodes CDR1 SEHNR and CDR2 FQNEAQ (reference sequence). Unmatched junction bases numbered 4, after V lost 4 bases and J lost 5 bases. The CDR3 covers 14 residues. The CDR3 reads CASSSGTGATEAFF. CDR3 nucleotides: TGTGCCAGCAGCTCCGGGACAGGGGCTACTGAAGCTTTCTTT. The entire variable domain, with the rest obtained from reference TRBV7-9 and TRBJ1-1, is as follows: DTGVSQNPRHKITKRGQNVTFRCDPISEHNRLYWYRQTLGQGPEFLTYFQNEAQLEKSRLLSDRFSAERPKGSFSTLEIQRTEQGDSAMYLCASSSGTGATEAFFGQGTRLTVV.

This clonotype was seen at least ten times. The J gene is TRBJ1-5, the V gene TRBV7-2; D is ambiguous. Trimming removed 0 bases from V and 5 bases from J, with 11 bases in between. This CDR3 has 15 residues. Germline-derived CDR1 and CDR2 are SGHTA and FQGNSA. The CDR3 reads CASSLAGGNDQPQHF. In nucleotides, the CDR3 is TGTGCCAGCAGCTTAGCGGGTGGGAACGATCAGCCCCAGCATTTT.

J is TRBJ2-7 and V is TRBV2; tentatively, D is TRBD1 (6 bases). Gene TRBJ2-1 matches the end of the DNA better, so the J call may be wrong. This CDR3 comprises 12 residues. The germline V gene has CDR1 SNHLY and CDR2 FYNNEI. CDR3: CASSSGADEQFF. The CDR3 DNA reads as TGTGCCAGCAGTTCAGGGGCGGATGAGCAGTTCTTC.

The V call is TRBV7-2, the J call TRBJ1-3, with D tentatively TRBD1 (5 bases). CDR3 size: 16 residues. Looked up from germline, CDR1 is SGHTA and CDR2 is FQGNSA. V was clipped by 4 bases and J by 0 bases, with 13 bases between them. The DNA for the CDR3 is TGTGCCAGCAGCTCGGGACTCACAAGCTCTGGAAACACCATATATTTT. Its translation: CASSSGLTSSGNTIYF.

This clonotype occurred many times. This rearrangement joins TRBV2 to TRBJ2-6, with D unresolved. V was trimmed by 4 bases and J by 2 bases, leaving 18 bases between them. CDR1 and CDR2 from the germline V gene are SNHLY and FYNNEI. The CDR3 runs 18 residues. DNA of the CDR3: TGTGCCAGCAGTGCCCGGCGGCTGAGCTCCCCTGGGGCCAACGTCCTGACTTTC. The encoded protein is CASSARRLSSPGANVLTF.

About this clonotype: The junction departs from the called germline gene at one end, perhaps through a read error. The CDR3 bases are TGCAGCGTGCATGAGGGGCCTACTAGCGTCAATGAGCAGTTTTTT. Protein product: CSVHEGPTSVNEQFF. The rearrangement links TRBV29-1 to TRBJ2-2; 7 bases agree with TRBD2. The germline V gene encodes CDR1 SQVTM and CDR2 ANQGSEA. This CDR3 has 15 amino acids.

This rearrangement joins TRBV10-3 to TRBJ2-5, with a tentative D call TRBD2 (5 bases). CDR3 size: 12 residues. Trimming took 4 bases from V and 5 from J, leaving 8 bases between them. The germline V gene has CDR1 ENHRY and CDR2 SYGVKD. In DNA form, the CDR3 reads TGTGCCATCAGTGGGCCGGGGGAGACCCAGTACTTC. This translates into CAISGPGETQYF.

At least ten counts were recorded for this clonotype. This chain links TRBV20-1 with TRBJ2-7, with D possibly TRBD1 on 5 matching bases. Trimming pared 3 bases from V and 3 bases from J, leaving 9 bases between. Germline V gene data show CDR1 as DFQATT and CDR2 as SNEGSKA (reference sequence). The CDR3 is 12 amino acids. The CDR3: CSASQGSYEQYF. CDR3 DNA sequence: TGCAGTGCTAGCCAGGGTAGCTACGAGCAGTACTTC.

In its sample, this clonotype was seen many times. CDR3 coding DNA: TGTGCCAGCAGCTTATCCACAAGGAACACTGAAGCTTTCTTT. Its translation is CASSLSTRNTEAFF. The chain joins TRBV7-3 to TRBJ1-1, with D hard to call. The CDR3 runs 14 residues. The V gene's germline CDR1 is SGHTA and CDR2 FQGTGA. Trimming pared 2 bases from V and 1 base from J, leaving 8 bases between. Looking up the rest from reference TRBV7-3 and TRBJ1-1 gives the full variable domain: GAGVSQTPSNKVTEKGKYVELRCDPISGHTALYWYRQSLGQGPEFLIYFQGTGAADDSGLPNDRFFAVRPEGSVSTLKIQRTERGDSAVYLCASSLSTRNTEAFFGQGTRLTVV.

The V call is TRBV5-1, the J call TRBJ1-1, with D tentatively TRBD1 (6 bases). The CDR3 has 14 amino acids. V gave up 0 bases and J gave up 6 bases, with 12 bases separating them. Germline V gene data show CDR1 as SGHRS and CDR2 as YFSETQ. In nucleotides, the CDR3 is TGCGCCAGCAGCTTGGTTCCAGGGGTCGCTGAAGCTTTCTTT. It codes for CASSLVPGVAEAFF.

The CDR3 loop is CSASEAVGPFGYTF. In nucleotides, the CDR3 is TGCAGTGCTAGTGAGGCTGTGGGGCCCTTTGGCTACACCTTC. The genes are TRBV20-1 and TRBJ1-2; possibly TRBD1 for D (5 bases). V lost 3 bases and J lost 7, with 18 bases in between. The CDR3 runs to 14 residues. CDR1 and CDR2 from the germline V gene are DFQATT and SNEGSKA (reference sequence).

A word on this clonotype: A much more abundant neighbour one base away suggests this may be a read error. The rearrangement uses TRBV2 and TRBJ1-2, with D unclear. The CDR3 has 11 amino acids. Trimming pared 3 bases from V and 6 bases from J, leaving 5 bases between. Germline CDR1 SNHLY, CDR2 FYNNEI. The CDR3 spells CASSDHDGYTF. Written as DNA, the CDR3 is TGTGCCAGCAGTGATCATGATGGCTACACCTTC. The full variable domain, in which reference TRBV2 and TRBJ1-2 provide the parts outside the CDR3, is EPEVTQTPSHQVTQMGQEVILRCVPISNHLYFYWYRQILGQKVEFLVSFYNNEISEKSEIFDDQFSVERPDGSNFTLKIRSTKLEDSAMYFCASSDHDGYTFGSGTRLTVV.

About this clonotype: Germline is not matched at one junction end, which may reflect a read error. V usage is TRBV12-3 or TRBV12-4 and J usage is TRBJ2-7; 11 bases are shared with TRBD2. The last part of the DNA fits TRBJ2-1 better; the J call may be wrong. There are 15 residues in the CDR3. CDR3 nucleotide sequence: TGTGCCAGCAGTGTAGCGGGAGGGCTTCTCAATGAGCAGTTCTTC. It is translated as CASSVAGGLLNEQFF.

The V and J genes are TRBV7-2 and TRBJ1-5; D remains ambiguous. Between the trimmed V and J ends, which lost 3 bases and 6 bases, there was a span of 9 bases. The CDR3 is made up of 13 amino acids. The germline V gene encodes CDR1 SGHTA and CDR2 FQGNSA. The CDR3 DNA sequence: TGTGCCAGCAGCTTTCGGGAAGGTCAGCCCCAGCATTTT. Encoded protein: CASSFREGQPQHF.

Ten or more counts support this clonotype. This chain uses TRBV2 with TRBJ1-5; D ambiguous. V was cut by 8 bases and J by 7 bases, with 12 bases left in between. The germline gives CDR1 SNHLY, CDR2 FYNNEI. The CDR3 spans 12 residues. CDR3 loop: CASRPLGQPQHF. The CDR3 coding sequence is TGTGCCAGCCGACCCTTAGGGCAGCCCCAGCATTTT.

In this sample, this clonotype turned up once. The chain is built from TRBV21-1 and TRBJ1-4; the listed D gene, TRBD1, was not tested against the DNA. TRBV21-1 is assigned pseudogene status. The CDR3 spans 13 residues. This CDR3 reads CASSTRQGEKLFF. CDR3 coding DNA: TGTGCCAGCAGCACAAGACAGGGTGAAAAACTGTTTTTT.

The chain is built from TRBV2 and TRBJ1-5, with D possibly TRBD1 on 5 matching bases. This CDR3 is 13 amino acids long. The germline gives CDR1 SNHLY, CDR2 FYNNEI. The ends were cut back, 6 bases at V and 9 bases at J, with 15 bases in the middle. CDR3 DNA sequence: TGTGCCAGCAGGCGGGACTCGGAGGCGCCCCAGCATTTT. The encoded protein is CASRRDSEAPQHF.

CDR3 amino acids: CASGLPIIGGNSPLHF. The CDR3 DNA reads as TGTGCTAGTGGTTTGCCCATAATCGGGGGAAATTCACCCCTCCACTTT. V is TRBV12-5 and J is TRBJ1-6; D is possibly TRBD1 (5 bases). CDR3 length: 16 residues. Germline V gene sequence: CDR1 LGHNT, CDR2 FRNRAP. V was clipped by 2 bases and J by 7 bases, with 15 bases between them.

The rearrangement links TRBV20-1 to TRBJ2-7, with D uncertain. Trimming cost V 4 bases and J 2 bases, with 12 bases left between them. The length of the CDR3 is 13 residues. Germline V gene data show CDR1 as DFQATT and CDR2 as SNEGSKA (reference sequence). The CDR3 spells CSANGVLAYEQYF. The DNA for the CDR3 is TGCAGTGCTAATGGTGTGCTGGCCTACGAGCAGTACTTC.

This clonotype was picked up many times. The genes are TRBV24-1 and TRBJ1-2, with 8 bases identical to TRBD1. This CDR3 spans 14 amino acids. CDR1 KGHDR and CDR2 SFDVKD come from the germline V gene. V trimming: 4 bases; J trimming: 0 bases; junction bases outside the gene matches: 0. As DNA, the CDR3 is TGTGCCACCAGTGAACAGGGGGCTAACTATGGCTACACCTTC. Encoded protein: CATSEQGANYGYTF.